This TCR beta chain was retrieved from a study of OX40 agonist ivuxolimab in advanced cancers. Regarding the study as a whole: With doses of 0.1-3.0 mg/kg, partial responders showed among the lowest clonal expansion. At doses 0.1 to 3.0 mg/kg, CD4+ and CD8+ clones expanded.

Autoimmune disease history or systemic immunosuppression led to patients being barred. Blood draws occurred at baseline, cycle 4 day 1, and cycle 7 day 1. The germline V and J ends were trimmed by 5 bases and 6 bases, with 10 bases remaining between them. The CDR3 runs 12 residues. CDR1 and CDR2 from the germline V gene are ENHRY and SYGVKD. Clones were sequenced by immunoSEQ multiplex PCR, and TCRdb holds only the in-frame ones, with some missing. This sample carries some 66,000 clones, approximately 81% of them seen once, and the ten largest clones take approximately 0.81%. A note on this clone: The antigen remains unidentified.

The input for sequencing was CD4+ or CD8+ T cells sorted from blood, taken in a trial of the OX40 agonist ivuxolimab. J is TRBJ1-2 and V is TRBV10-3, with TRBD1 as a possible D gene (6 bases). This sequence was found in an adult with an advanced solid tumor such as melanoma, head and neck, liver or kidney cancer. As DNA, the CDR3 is TGTGCCATCAGTTTCAACAGGGATGGCTACACCTTC. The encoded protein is CAISFNRDGYTF.